What follows describes a single TCR beta chain. This clone's antigen is unknown. Base qualities are not provided; no much larger clone lies one nucleotide away. The CDR3 measures 15 amino acids from cysteine to phenylalanine. Only the CDR3 region is kept as DNA, spanning 45 bases read in frame from base 1. V is cut by 1 base and J by 3 bases, and the space between the germline ends is 12 bases. From the germline V gene (reference sequence), CDR1 is LNHNV and CDR2 is YYDKDF. The sample is drawn from a study of CD8 T cells in Susac syndrome (dated by TCRdb to between 2019 and 2020). Looking at the study overall: Repertoire sequencing was used to test whether CD8+ T cell activation and differentiation in Susac syndrome was antigen driven. The study compared CD8+ T cell repertoire clonality among roughly eleven healthy donors, around 14 Susac syndrome patients and 15 multiple sclerosis patients.

Peripheral blood CD8+ and CD4+ T cells from healthy donors, Susac syndrome patients and multiple sclerosis patients were profiled by high-throughput TCR beta sequencing. The multiple sclerosis controls were treatment-naive patients whose relapsing-remitting disease, either stable or active, fulfilled the revised McDonald criteria. CD8+ TEMRA cells were enriched by FACS, while bulk CD8+ and CD4+ T cells were purified by magnetic negative isolation. Blood was drawn into EDTA tubes, processed within 24 hours, and PBMCs were isolated by density gradient centrifugation. PBMCs intended for TCR sequencing were frozen in liquid nitrogen and were later thawed in a 37 degrees C water bath. A purity of at least 90% was achieved for sorted or isolated CD4+, CD8+ and CD8+ TEMRA cells. RNA was extracted using the RNeasy kit, and roughly 0.45 to 1 microgram was reverse transcribed with random hexamers. The immunoSEQ multiplex PCR assay, covering 54 Vbeta and 13 Jbeta segments, was used to amplify TCR beta CDR3 regions. Bias from PCR amplification was corrected by using a synthetic template baseline for primer optimization and for computational correction. Regarding the original processing steps: Reads were annotated to V, D and J genes according to IMGT and were analyzed with immunoSEQ Analyzer, with only productive sequences retained. To calculate clonality, Shannon entropy was normalized by log2 of the number of productive unique sequences and then subtracted from one. For each patient and control, public and private clones were evaluated within the 100 most prevalent clones. Clones were defined as Susac-specific when absent from the healthy and MS cohorts, from fewer than 1,300 published viral clones and from other ImmuneACCESS disease sequences. TCRdb passed the public sequencing reads through fastp at Q25 and MiXCR, retaining productive beta sequences. Each CDR3 protein gets just one entry, which takes the most common genes and DNA from the rows behind it. TCRdb's processing, not the authors', yielded these V and J calls. Here the sample has a few hundred thousand distinct CDR3 sequences; about 91% occur a single time. Jointly, the top ten make up 0.18% of the sample.

General study outcomes and caveats: The number of individuals in the TCR sequencing and HLA analysis was acknowledged as relatively small.

The sample comprised CD8+ T cells from PBMCs. The source of this sequence is a human donor with multiple sclerosis. The chain is encoded by TRBV15 joined to TRBJ1-2; the D gene cannot be resolved reliably. The CDR3 reads CATSRVGERDYGYTF. The DNA sequence is as follows: TGTGCCACCAGCAGAGTTGGGGAGCGGGACTATGGCTACACCTTC.